This TCR beta chain is from a study of T cells in Graves' hyperthyroidism and ophthalmopathy. General study points: A model built on 13 V-J features separated ophthalmopathy from stable hyperthyroidism.

At least 3 on the Clinical Activity Score was recorded for ophthalmopathy patients, who also had NOSPECS grade at least 4 and duration under 3 months. Isolation of PBMCs was performed on around 9.3 ml fresh peripheral blood. Amplification of TCR beta CDR3 regions used RNA as the template. In the first-round RT-PCR of the TCR CDR3, the HTBI primer set was used. TCRdb reanalysed the multiplex PCR reads using MiXCR and keeps one entry per CDR3 protein. The data contain roughly 380,000 distinct CDR3 sequences, 15% to 20% of them seen just once; the ten biggest clones take up 15%. The CDR3 has 15 amino acids. The V end lost 0 bases, the J end lost 0 bases, and 8 bases lay between the germline ends. Germline V gene data show CDR1 as MGHRA and CDR2 as YSYEKL. This clonotype was seen repeatedly, ten times or more. Its matching antigen is unknown.

Sequences were obtained from blood. This sequence originates from a woman in her thirties or forties with Graves' ophthalmopathy. V usage is TRBV4-1 and J usage is TRBJ1-1; D might be TRBD1 (5 bases). CDR3 loop: CASSQDAGMNTEAFF. Written as DNA, the CDR3 is TGCGCCAGCAGCCAAGACGCAGGGATGAACACTGAAGCTTTCTTT.